This T cell receptor (beta chain) emerged from a study of radiotherapy plus CTLA-4 blockade in lung cancer. The overall study: There were objective responses in 15% to 20% of patients, and more than 30% had disease control.

It was focal radiation plus CTLA-4 blockade with ipilimumab that patients with chemo-refractory metastatic non-small-cell lung cancer received. TCRdb's table, derived via immunoSEQ multiplex PCR, lists solely in-frame clones and lacks some. The sample carries about 38,000 clones, around three quarters recorded once. The V gene's germline CDR1 is SGHRS and CDR2 YFSETQ. V was clipped by 3 bases and J by 5 bases, with 11 bases between them. The CDR3 totals 13 residues. This rearrangement joins TRBV5-1 to TRBJ1-2; D unclear. This receptor was obtained from a human donor with non-small cell lung cancer who had stable disease on radiotherapy plus ipilimumab. The specimen was peripheral blood, collected from a patient treated with radiotherapy plus ipilimumab. The CDR3 sequence: CASSSRPGYGYTF. For the CDR3, the DNA is TGCGCCAGCAGCTCCCGACCTGGTTATGGCTACACCTTC.